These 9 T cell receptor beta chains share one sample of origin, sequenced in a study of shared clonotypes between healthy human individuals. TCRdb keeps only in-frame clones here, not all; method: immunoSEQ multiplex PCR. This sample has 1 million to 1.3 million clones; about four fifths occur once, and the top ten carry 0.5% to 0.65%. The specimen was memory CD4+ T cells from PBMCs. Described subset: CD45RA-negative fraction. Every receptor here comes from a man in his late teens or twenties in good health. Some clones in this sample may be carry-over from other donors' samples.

The CDR3 region is CASSQAWGGTDTQYF. The CDR3 DNA reads TGTGCCAGCAGCCAAGCCTGGGGAGGGACAGATACGCAGTATTTT. The chain carries TRBV14 and TRBJ2-3; TRBD2 aligns across 7 bases. The CDR3 is made up of 15 amino acids. The V gene end was trimmed by 1 base and the J gene end by 3 bases; junction bases not matched to a gene: 4. CDR1 SGHDN and CDR2 FVKESK come from the germline V gene. Together with reference TRBV14 and TRBJ2-3, the CDR3 gives the full variable domain: EAGVTQFPSHSVIEKGQTVTLRCDPISGHDNLYWYRRVMGKEIKFLLHFVKESKQDESGMPNNRFLAERTGGTYSTLKVQPAELEDSGVYFCASSQAWGGTDTQYFGPGTRLTVL.

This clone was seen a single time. The CDR3 nucleotides are TGCGCCAGCAGCTTGGAGGATAGCAATCAGCCCCAGCATTTT. This sequence encodes CASSLEDSNQPQHF. The chain uses TRBV5-1 and TRBJ1-5, with no clear D. The germline V gene encodes CDR1 SGHRS and CDR2 YFSETQ. V lost 0 bases and J 0 bases, leaving 4 bases between the germline ends. This CDR3 has 14 amino acids.

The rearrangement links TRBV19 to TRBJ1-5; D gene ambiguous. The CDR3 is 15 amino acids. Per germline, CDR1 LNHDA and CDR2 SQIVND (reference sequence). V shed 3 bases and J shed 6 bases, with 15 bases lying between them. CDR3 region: CASSIDGRIGQPQHF. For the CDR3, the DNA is TGTGCCAGTAGTATCGACGGACGGATAGGTCAGCCCCAGCATTTT.

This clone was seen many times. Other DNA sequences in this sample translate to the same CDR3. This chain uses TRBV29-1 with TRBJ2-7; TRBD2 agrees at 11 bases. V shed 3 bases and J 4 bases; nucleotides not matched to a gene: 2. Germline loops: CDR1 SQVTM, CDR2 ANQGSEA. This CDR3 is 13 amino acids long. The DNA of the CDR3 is TGCAGCGTTGAGCCTAGCGGGAGGTACGAGCAGTACTTC. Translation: CSVEPSGRYEQYF.

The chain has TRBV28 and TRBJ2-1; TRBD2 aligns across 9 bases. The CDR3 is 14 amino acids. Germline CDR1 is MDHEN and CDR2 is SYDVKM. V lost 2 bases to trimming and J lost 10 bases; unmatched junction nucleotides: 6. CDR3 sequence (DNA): TGTGCCAGCAGTTTAGACCTAGCGGGAAGGGAGCAGTTCTTC. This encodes CASSLDLAGREQFF.

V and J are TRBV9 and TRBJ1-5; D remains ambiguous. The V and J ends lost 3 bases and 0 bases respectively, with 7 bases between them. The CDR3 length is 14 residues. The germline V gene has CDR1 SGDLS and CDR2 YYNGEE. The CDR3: CASSAGPSNQPQHF. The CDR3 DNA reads TGTGCCAGCAGCGCCGGTCCTAGCAATCAGCCCCAGCATTTT.

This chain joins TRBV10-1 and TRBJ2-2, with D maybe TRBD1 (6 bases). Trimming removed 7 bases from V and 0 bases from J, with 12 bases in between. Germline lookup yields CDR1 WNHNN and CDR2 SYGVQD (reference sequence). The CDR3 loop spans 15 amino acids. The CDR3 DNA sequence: TGCGCCAGCAATTGGGGGCTAACGAACACCGGGGAGCTGTTTTTT. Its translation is CASNWGLTNTGELFF.

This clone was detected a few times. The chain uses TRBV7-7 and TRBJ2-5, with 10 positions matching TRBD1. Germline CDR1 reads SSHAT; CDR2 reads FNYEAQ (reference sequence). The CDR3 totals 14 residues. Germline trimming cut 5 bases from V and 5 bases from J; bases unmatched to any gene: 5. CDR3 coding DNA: TGTGCCAGCAGCCATGGACAGGGGGGTGAGACCCAGTACTTC. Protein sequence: CASSHGQGGETQYF.

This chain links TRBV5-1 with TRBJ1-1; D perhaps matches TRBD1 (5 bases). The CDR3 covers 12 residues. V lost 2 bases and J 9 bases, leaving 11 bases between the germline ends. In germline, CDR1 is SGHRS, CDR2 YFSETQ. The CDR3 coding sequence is TGCGCCAGCAGCTTTGAGGGACCGAAAGCTTTCTTT. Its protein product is CASSFEGPKAFF.